This TCR beta chain was identified in a study of STAT5B mutations in CD4+ large granular lymphocyte leukemia. CDR1 and CDR2 from the germline V gene are SGHRS and YFSETQ. Deletions cut 3 bases from V and 5 bases from J, with 9 bases between. The CDR3 has 13 amino acids. The repertoire was sequenced with immunoSEQ multiplex PCR; TCRdb's copy has only in-frame clones and lacks some. In the table there are about 29,000 clones, roughly 80% of which are singletons. This chain joins TRBV5-1 and TRBJ2-1; D gene unclear. Sequencing was carried out using CD4+ T cells from blood buffy coats. This TCR was sampled from a human donor in good health. Written as DNA, the CDR3 is TGCGCCAGCAGCTCCGAAACCCACAATGAGCAGTTCTTC. This gives the protein CASSSETHNEQFF.